The 10 T cell receptor beta chains given below trace back to one sample, sequenced in a study of cytomegalovirus exposure and HLA in healthy donors. Researchers ran the PCR with 60 Vbeta and 13 Jbeta primers. Assay used: immunoSEQ multiplex PCR; TCRdb lists only in-frame clones, some missing. In the table there are about 280,000 clones, approximately 90% of which are singletons. Sequencing was carried out using PBMCs. Source of these receptors: a woman aged 18 to 35 in good health and CMV-seronegative.

The rearrangement joins TRBV9 to TRBJ2-7; maybe TRBD2 (6 bases). Trimming took off 4 bases at V and 5 bases at J, with 19 bases between the two ends. The CDR3 length is 15 residues. Germline V gene lookup returns CDR1 SGDLS and CDR2 YYNGEE. The CDR3, as DNA: TGTGCCAGCAGCACATCTTCACGGACTACGGACGAGCAGTACTTC. Residues: CASSTSSRTTDEQYF.

This sequence joins TRBV6-6 and TRBJ2-7, with 10 bases identical to TRBD2. J gave up 6 bases and V 6 bases, and 11 bases lay outside the gene matches. The CDR3 totals 15 residues. Germline CDR1 reads MNHNY; CDR2 reads SVGAGI (reference sequence). CDR3 in amino acids: CASSEEAGGPGEQYF. CDR3 DNA: TGTGCCAGCAGCGAGGAAGCGGGGGGGCCGGGCGAGCAGTACTTC.

The gene calls are TRBV15 and TRBJ1-5; a weak D match, TRBD1 (5 bases). Germline assignment: CDR1 LNHNV and CDR2 YYDKDF (reference sequence). This CDR3 comprises 13 residues. V gave up 4 bases and J gave up 6 bases, with 10 bases separating them. CDR3 nucleotides: TGTGCCACCAGCACAGGGTATGGTCAGCCCCAGCATTTT. This translates into CATSTGYGQPQHF.

A note on this clone: The final CDR3 position lacks the conserved phenylalanine or tryptophan, pointing to a likely read error. V gene TRBV27 combines with J gene TRBJ1-2; D gene ambiguous. Germline V lookup: CDR1 MNHEY, CDR2 SMNVEV (reference sequence). V lost 3 bases and J lost 3, with 8 bases in between. There are 13 residues in the CDR3. The CDR3 DNA sequence: TGTGCCAGCAGTTTCGGTCGGGACTATGGCTACACCCTC. It encodes CASSFGRDYGYTL.

The V and J genes are TRBV27 and TRBJ1-1; 9 bases fit TRBD1. This CDR3 has 13 amino acids. Germline V gene lookup returns CDR1 MNHEY and CDR2 SMNVEV (reference sequence). V was pared by 6 bases and J by 1 base, with 0 bases of the junction left unmatched. The CDR3 region is CASRTGGNTEAFF. The CDR3 DNA is TGTGCCAGCAGGACAGGGGGGAACACTGAAGCTTTCTTT.

V usage is TRBV13 and J usage is TRBJ2-4; 9 nucleotides line up with TRBD1. The germline CDR1 and CDR2 sequences are PRHDT and FYEKMQ (reference sequence). This CDR3 contains 16 residues. With 3 bases clipped from V and 1 base from J, the junction kept 4 bases outside the gene matches. CDR3 bases: TGTGCCAGCAGCTTCGGGACAGGGAGGGCCAAAAACATTCAGTACTTC. It specifies CASSFGTGRAKNIQYF. Together with reference TRBV13 and TRBJ2-4, the CDR3 gives the full variable domain: AAGVIQSPRHLIKEKRETATLKCYPIPRHDTVYWYQQGPGQDPQFLISFYEKMQSDKGSIPDRFSAQQFSDYHSELNMSSLELGDSALYFCASSFGTGRAKNIQYFGAGTRLSVL.

The V gene is TRBV28, the J gene TRBJ2-5; the match to TRBD2 covers 9 bases. Looked up from germline, CDR1 is MDHEN and CDR2 is SYDVKM. This CDR3 has 15 residues. Trimming cost V 6 bases and J 1 base; bases outside gene matches: 6. In nucleotides, the CDR3 is TGTGCCAGCAGCTCCCAGCGGGGGGTCCAAGAGACCCAGTACTTC. Translating it yields CASSSQRGVQETQYF.

This clone was picked up a small number of times. This sequence joins TRBV19 and TRBJ2-7; D possibly corresponds to TRBD2 (6 bases). The CDR3 has 16 amino acids. With 2 bases removed from V and 0 bases from J, the gap between germline ends came to 14 bases. Germline lookup yields CDR1 LNHDA and CDR2 SQIVND (reference sequence). As DNA, the CDR3 is TGTGCCAGTAGTATAAGCACTAGCTGGAGCTCCTACGAGCAGTACTTC. This gives the protein CASSISTSWSSYEQYF.

The chain links TRBV2 to TRBJ1-4, with D possibly matching TRBD1 (6 bases). CDR3 length: 15 amino acids. The germline V and J ends were trimmed by 7 bases and 0 bases, with 12 bases remaining between them. CDR1 is SNHLY and CDR2 is FYNNEI in the germline V gene. This chain's CDR3 is CASTRRQATNEKLFF. The CDR3 region has the DNA TGTGCCAGCACCAGAAGACAGGCAACTAATGAAAAACTGTTTTTT.

This sequence joins TRBV6-5 and TRBJ1-4, with D possibly matching TRBD1 (5 bases). CDR3 length equals 15 residues. Between the trimmed V and J ends, which lost 6 bases and 5 bases, there was a span of 16 bases. CDR1 is MNHEY, CDR2 SVGAGI, per germline. The CDR3 loop is CASRKDGGKNEKLFF. The CDR3 DNA sequence: TGTGCCAGCAGAAAAGACGGGGGAAAAAATGAAAAACTGTTTTTT.